A selection of T cell receptor beta chains follows, all from one sample in a study of cytomegalovirus exposure and HLA in healthy donors. Measured with immunoSEQ multiplex PCR; TCRdb has only the in-frame clones, and not every one. The sample consists of under 95,000 clones, 60% to 85% of them appearing once. What was sequenced was PBMCs. These receptors all stem from a man aged 25 to 40 in good health and CMV-seropositive. Each CDR3 is given with its conserved first and last residue. A D gene is named only where the DNA matches it firmly. Not every row has a clone size; where given, it reads once, few, many or a size class.

d_call clone_size j_call v_call cdr3_nt cdr3_aa
NA NA TRBJ1-4 TRBV5-1 TGCGCCAGCAGCCCCAGCCGGGACGGAGGGAATGAAAAACTGTTTTTT CASSPSRDGGNEKLFF
TRBD1 NA TRBJ1-1 TRBV5-1 TGCGCCAGCAGCTTGAGGACGTGGGACAGGGGGCCGAACACTGAAGCTTTCTTT CASSLRTWDRGPNTEAFF
NA NA TRBJ2-7 TRBV29-1 TGCAGCGTGTCAGGGGCCTACGAGCAGTACTTC CSVSGAYEQYF
NA NA TRBJ2-3 TRBV20-1 TGCAGTGCTCCCCACACAGATACGCAGTATTTT CSAPHTDTQYF
NA NA TRBJ2-1 TRBV5-1 TGCGCCAGCAGCTTGGACTTATCCTACAATGAGCAGTTCTTC CASSLDLSYNEQFF
NA NA TRBJ1-2 TRBV6-1 TGTGCCAGCAACTACGGGACAAACTATGGCTACACCTTC CASNYGTNYGYTF
NA once TRBJ2-2 TRBV5-4 TGTGCCAGCAGCCTGACGCGGACCGGGGAGCTGTTTTTT CASSLTRTGELFF
TRBD1 NA TRBJ1-6 TRBV5-1 TGCGCCAGCAGCCCAGGACAGGGCTTCTATAATTCACCCCTCCACTTT CASSPGQGFYNSPLHF
TRBD2 few TRBJ2-3 TRBV5-1 TGCGCCAGCAGCCGTAGCGGGGGGGCCATCCGGGATACGCAGTATTTT CASSRSGGAIRDTQYF
TRBD1 NA TRBJ2-7 TRBV9 TGTGCCAGCAGCCCCGGGACAGGCACCTACGAGCAGTACTTC CASSPGTGTYEQYF
TRBD1 NA TRBJ2-3 TRBV29-1 TGCAGCGTTGAAAGGGAGGACAGGGGCACAGATACGCAGTATTTT CSVEREDRGTDTQYF
NA once TRBJ2-3 TRBV6-4 TGTGCCAGCAGTGACTCCCCGACAGATACGCAGTATTTT CASSDSPTDTQYF